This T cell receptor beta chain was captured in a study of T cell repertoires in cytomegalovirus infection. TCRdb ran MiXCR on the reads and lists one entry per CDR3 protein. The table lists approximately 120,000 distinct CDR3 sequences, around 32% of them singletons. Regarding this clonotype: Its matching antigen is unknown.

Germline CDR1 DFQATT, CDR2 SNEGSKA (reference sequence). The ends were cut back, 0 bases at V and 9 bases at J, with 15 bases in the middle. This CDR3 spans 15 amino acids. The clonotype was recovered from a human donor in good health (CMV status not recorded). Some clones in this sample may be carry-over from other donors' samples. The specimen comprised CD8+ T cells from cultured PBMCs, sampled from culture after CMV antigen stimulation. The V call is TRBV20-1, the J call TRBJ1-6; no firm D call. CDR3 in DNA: TGCAGTGCTAGAGATTTCGCAAGGAGGAGTTCACCCCTCCACTTT. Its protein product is CSARDFARRSSPLHF.